The T cell receptor beta chain described here comes from a study of T cells in localized non-small cell lung cancer. The germline V gene has CDR1 SQVTM and CDR2 ANQGSEA. The V segment lost 0 bases and the J segment 6 bases; nucleotides outside the gene matches: 17. There are 20 residues in the CDR3. Generated by immunoSEQ multiplex PCR, the TCRdb table keeps only in-frame clones and is missing some. The sample consists of roughly 64,000 clones, more than 80% of them appearing once. As to this clone: What it binds is not known.

Whole-study results and caveats: Longer overall survival accompanied higher blood T cell density. For the top 100 tumor clones, a median roughly 56 also appeared in adjacent lung.

This clonotype originated in a man between 40 and 70 years old with stage II lung adenocarcinoma. This specimen was PBMCs, taken before any cancer treatment. The chain has TRBV29-1 and TRBJ2-1; the match to TRBD2 covers 13 bases. This chain's CDR3 is CSVEEGGLAGDGRVGNEQFF. In nucleotides, the CDR3 is TGCAGCGTTGAAGAGGGAGGACTAGCGGGAGATGGGCGCGTGGGCAATGAGCAGTTCTTC.